The sequence of this TCR beta chain was determined in a study of OX40 agonist ivuxolimab in advanced cancers. In the study overall: Ivuxolimab was an agonistic, fully human IgG2 monoclonal antibody directed against OX40 (CD134), a costimulatory receptor. Intravenous ivuxolimab was administered to patients every 2 weeks at six dose levels: 0.01, 0.1, 0.3, 1.5, 3 and 10 mg/kg. Of the roughly 52 patients in dose escalation, about 20 had hepatocellular carcinoma, roughly 15 had melanoma, 9 had renal cell carcinoma and 9 had head and neck cancer. In the dose-escalation cohort, 82.7% of patients were male, and the mean age was roughly 60 years, with a range of roughly 20 to 79. Prior anti-PD-1, anti-PD-L1 or anti-CTLA-4 therapy was permitted, and 40% to 50% of dose-escalation patients had received checkpoint inhibitors. Partial responses were achieved by three dose-escalation patients, of whom one had hepatocellular carcinoma and two had cutaneous melanoma. Peripheral TCRbeta sequencing aimed to test whether ivuxolimab altered TCR sequence diversity and caused clonal T-cell expansion. The paper covers the monotherapy dose-escalation part of the phase I ivuxolimab trial, which included N ≈ 50 patients. Results the study describes overall, beyond this receptor: In the 0.1-3.0 mg/kg groups, partial responders had among the lowest normalized peripheral clonal expansion, particularly in CD8+ T cells. Low levels of normalized T-cell clonal expansion were also seen in some nonresponding patients. After ivuxolimab, expanded clones were on average more numerous among CD8+ T cells than among CD4+ T cells. At doses of 0.1 to 3.0 mg/kg, clonal expansion of both CD4+ and CD8+ blood T cells was observed from baseline to week 6. Antigen specificity was not determined for the clonally expanded peripheral T cells.

Remarks on this clone: Its cognate antigen has yet to be identified. There are no base qualities to consult, and no much larger clone falls within one base.

To sequence the TCRbeta CDR3 region, genomic DNA was isolated from the sorted cells. The immunoSEQ Assay was used to sequence the TCRbeta CDR3 regions. In its TCRdb copy, this immuneACCESS table keeps in-frame sequences only and misses some clones. Where compared with another copy, unresolved V genes explain less than half of these, and the others have no known cause. This sample comprises 45,000 to 60,000 clones, approximately 91% of them detected only once. The ten largest clones represent 10% to 15% of the sample. The germline V gene (reference sequence) yields DFQATT for CDR1 and SNEGSKA for CDR2. V loses 7 bases, J loses 2 bases, and the germline ends lie 6 bases apart. The cysteine opens and the phenylalanine closes a CDR3 of 11 amino acids. Only the CDR3 DNA stays, 33 bases, in frame from base 1. The trial excluded patients who had a history of autoimmune disease or who were on systemic immunosuppression. In every dose cohort, peripheral blood was drawn for TCR sequencing at baseline, cycle 4 day 1, and cycle 7 day 1. Samples were obtained from an open-label, multicenter, first-in-human phase I dose-escalation trial of ivuxolimab. Adults with locally advanced or metastatic head and neck squamous cell, hepatocellular, melanoma or renal cell carcinoma were enrolled in the trial. Before TCR sequencing, CD4+ and CD8+ T cells were separately sorted from peripheral blood.

The sequencing used CD4+ or CD8+ T cells sorted from blood, collected in a trial of the OX40 agonist ivuxolimab. This receptor was identified in an adult with an advanced solid tumor such as melanoma, head and neck, liver or kidney cancer. Recombination linked TRBV20-1 to TRBJ1-5; the D gene cannot be resolved reliably. The bases are TGCAGTGGGGGTGGCAATCAGCCCCAGCATTTT. The encoded protein is CSGGGNQPQHF.